This T cell receptor (beta chain) derives from a study of response to subunit inactivated influenza vaccine. A few counts support this clonotype. The antigen is not known. TCRdb re-called the RT-PCR reads through MiXCR, storing one row per CDR3 protein. Seen here are about 800,000 distinct CDR3 sequences, 21% observed once, and the top ten hold about 10%. Study results and caveats: Few new T cells, the authors suggested, are recruited by each seasonal influenza vaccination.

Here the sequenced sample was PBMCs from blood, taken 5 days after vaccination. This TCR derives from a middle-aged man who received an inactivated influenza vaccine.

The CDR3 loop reads CSARDYYGGNTEAFF. In nucleotides, the CDR3 is TGCAGTGCTAGAGATTATTACGGCGGGAACACTGAAGCTTTCTTT. The chain recombines TRBV20-1 with TRBJ1-1; no firm D call. Germline V gene data show CDR1 as DFQATT and CDR2 as SNEGSKA (reference sequence). The ends were cut back, 0 bases at V and 1 base at J, with 12 bases in the middle. This CDR3 region has 15 residues.